The 10 T cell receptor beta chains presented below share a single source sample, sequenced in a study of blood T cell repertoires in COVID-19 (TCRdb year 2020). Libraries came from the immunoSEQ multiplex PCR assay. TCRdb holds this immuneACCESS table with in-frame rearrangements only. Some clones are missing; in checked studies, unresolved V genes explain under half, and the rest has no known cause. This sample gives under 30,000 clones in total; roughly 84% of them show up just once. Approximately 10% of the sample lies in the top ten. The specimen was peripheral blood. The receptor source for this set is an elderly man with active COVID-19.

The rearrangement joins TRBV28 to TRBJ1-4; 7 bases agree with TRBD1. The CDR3 has 14 amino acids. Germline V gene lookup returns CDR1 MDHEN and CDR2 SYDVKM. The V segment lost 8 bases and the J segment 7 bases; nucleotides outside the gene matches: 10. This CDR3 reads CASSGTAPTEKLFF. For the CDR3, the DNA is TGTGCCAGCTCGGGGACAGCTCCGACTGAAAAACTGTTTTTT.

This clone has more than one count but fewer than ten. The genes are TRBV7-9 and TRBJ1-1; no clear D. Germline values: CDR1 SEHNR, CDR2 FQNEAQ (reference sequence). The CDR3 contains 15 residues. V lost 0 bases, J lost 4 bases, and 12 bases lay in between. The CDR3 protein is CASSLASDRGTEAFF. In DNA form, the CDR3 reads TGTGCCAGCAGCTTAGCTTCAGATCGAGGCACTGAAGCTTTCTTT.

The chain is built from TRBV7-6 and TRBJ1-4; D is uncertain. Germline assignment: CDR1 SGHVS and CDR2 FNYEAQ. CDR3 length: 15 residues. The germline V and J ends were trimmed by 1 base and 4 bases, with 10 bases remaining between them. The CDR3, as DNA: TGTGCCAGCAGCTTAGGGGGAGGGCTTAATGAAAAACTGTTTTTT. Protein sequence: CASSLGGGLNEKLFF.

This chain joins TRBV12-5 and TRBJ2-3; 9 bases match TRBD1. V was clipped by 4 bases and J by 4 bases; unmatched bases: 6. Germline V gives CDR1 LGHNT, CDR2 FRNRAP. This CDR3 is built from 15 residues. The CDR3 bases are TGTGCTAGTGGTTCTGCACAGGGGGCGGCAGATACGCAGTATTTT. It yields the protein CASGSAQGAADTQYF.

The V gene is TRBV3-1 (or the pseudogene TRBV3-2), the J gene TRBJ1-1, with D maybe TRBD1 (6 bases). This CDR3 is 15 amino acids long. Germline CDR1 LGHDT, CDR2 YNNKEL (reference sequence). Trimming stripped 6 bases from V and 2 bases from J, with 16 bases between. The chain's CDR3 is CASRRNGQSNTEAFF. CDR3 coding DNA: TGTGCCAGCAGGCGTAATGGACAGTCCAACACTGAAGCTTTCTTT.

The rearrangement joins TRBV4-1 to TRBJ2-3, with 8 bases aligning to TRBD2. V shed 0 bases and J 3 bases; nucleotides not matched to a gene: 8. CDR3 length: 17 amino acids. Germline CDR1 MGHRA, CDR2 YSYEKL. CDR3 nucleotides: TGCGCCAGCAGCCAAGATAGGTTGGGACTAGATACAGATACGCAGTATTTT. Amino acids: CASSQDRLGLDTDTQYF.

This chain joins TRBV7-9 and TRBJ1-2; TRBD1 is a possible D gene (6 bases). This CDR3 contains 15 residues. The ends were cut back, 5 bases at V and 4 bases at J, with 17 bases in the middle. Germline-derived CDR1 and CDR2 are SEHNR and FQNEAQ (reference sequence). CDR3 nucleotides: TGTGCCAGCAGCCCCTTAGGTGGCAGGGGCTATGGCTACACCTTC. Encoded protein: CASSPLGGRGYGYTF.

The CDR3: CASSLGRGYTQYF. The CDR3, as DNA: TGTGCCAGCAGCCTCGGTCGAGGTTATACGCAGTATTTT. The chain couples TRBV6-2 or TRBV6-3 to TRBJ2-3; D unresolved. The CDR3 is made up of 13 amino acids. The V end was cut by 6 bases, the J end by 7 bases, with 14 bases between. From germline, CDR1 is MNHEY and CDR2 SVGEGT.

In nucleotides, the CDR3 is TGTGCCAGCACACAAAGCGGTATCCAAGAGACCCAGTACTTC. It yields the protein CASTQSGIQETQYF. This chain joins TRBV6-5 and TRBJ2-5, with D possibly TRBD2 on 5 matching bases. CDR1 is MNHEY and CDR2 is SVGAGI in the germline V gene. Trimming removed 7 bases from V and 1 base from J, with 13 bases in between. This CDR3 is built from 14 residues.

This clone was seen a handful of times. The chain joins TRBV24-1 to TRBJ2-1; D perhaps matches TRBD2 (6 bases). V lost 9 bases to trimming and J lost 6 bases, with 14 bases between them. Germline V CDR1 and CDR2: KGHDR, SFDVKD. The CDR3 spans 13 residues. This chain's CDR3 is CATEGLGGNEQFF. The CDR3 DNA reads TGTGCCACCGAGGGACTGGGGGGCAATGAGCAGTTCTTC.